This T cell receptor beta chain was observed in a study of post-analysis software for immune sequencing data. For the study at large: The study covered relapsing-remitting, secondary progressive and progressive-relapsing courses of multiple sclerosis.

Researchers reported that TCR beta cDNA libraries carried unique molecular identifiers. Each batch of about 0.9 to 10 million T cells produced a few hundred thousand cDNA molecules. One entry per CDR3 protein results from TCRdb running MiXCR on the PCR reads. The data contain 600,000 to 700,000 distinct CDR3 sequences, about 60% of them seen just once; the ten biggest clones take up 11%. The sequence derives from a girl aged 2-10 years with multiple sclerosis. Sequencing was performed on blood.

Written as DNA, the CDR3 is TGCAGTGCGTCGAGGCGGGAGCGGGGCCAAGAGACCCAGTACTTC. The encoded protein is CSASRRERGQETQYF. The chain combines TRBV20-1 with TRBJ2-5, with 7 bases matching TRBD2. The V gene's germline CDR1 is DFQATT and CDR2 SNEGSKA (reference sequence). This CDR3 has 15 amino acids. V shed 6 bases, J shed 1 base, and the junction held 11 bases outside the gene matches.